This T cell receptor beta chain was sequenced for a study of blood T cell repertoires in COVID-19. Clones were read by immunoSEQ multiplex PCR, and TCRdb kept only the in-frame ones, dropping some. Of about 210,000 clones detected, 80% appear once; the ten largest clones hold 4.3%. Germline V gives CDR1 SGDLS, CDR2 YYNGEE. The CDR3 contains 16 residues. The ends were cut back, 3 bases at V and 6 bases at J, with 19 bases in the middle. This chain links TRBV9 with TRBJ1-3; D is perhaps TRBD1 (5 bases). The sample consisted of PBMCs or T cells enriched from blood (not recorded which). The receptor's source is a man aged 25 to 40 with acute COVID-19. The CDR3 sequence: CASSGLRGQPLNTIYF. CDR3 DNA: TGTGCCAGCAGCGGACTTCGAGGACAACCCTTAAACACCATATATTTT. Complete variable domain (other parts from reference TRBV9 and TRBJ1-3): DSGVTQTPKHLITATGQRVTLRCSPRSGDLSVYWYQQSLDQGLQFLIQYYNGEERAKGNILERFSAQQFPDLHSELNLSSLELGDSALYFCASSGLRGQPLNTIYFGEGSWLTVV.